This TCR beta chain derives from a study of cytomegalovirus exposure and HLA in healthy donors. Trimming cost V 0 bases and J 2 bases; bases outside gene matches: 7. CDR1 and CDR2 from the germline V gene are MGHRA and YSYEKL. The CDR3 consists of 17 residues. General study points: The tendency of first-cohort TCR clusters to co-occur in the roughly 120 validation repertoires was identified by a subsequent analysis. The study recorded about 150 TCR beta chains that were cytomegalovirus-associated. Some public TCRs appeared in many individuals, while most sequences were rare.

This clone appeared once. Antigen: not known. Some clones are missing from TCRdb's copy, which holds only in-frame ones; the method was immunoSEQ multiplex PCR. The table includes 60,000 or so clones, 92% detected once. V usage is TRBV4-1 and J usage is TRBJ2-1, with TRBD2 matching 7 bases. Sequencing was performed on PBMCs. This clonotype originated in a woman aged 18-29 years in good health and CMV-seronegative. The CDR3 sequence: CASSQDLTGGPYNEQFF. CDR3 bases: TGCGCCAGCAGCCAAGATCTGACGGGGGGACCCTACAATGAGCAGTTCTTC.